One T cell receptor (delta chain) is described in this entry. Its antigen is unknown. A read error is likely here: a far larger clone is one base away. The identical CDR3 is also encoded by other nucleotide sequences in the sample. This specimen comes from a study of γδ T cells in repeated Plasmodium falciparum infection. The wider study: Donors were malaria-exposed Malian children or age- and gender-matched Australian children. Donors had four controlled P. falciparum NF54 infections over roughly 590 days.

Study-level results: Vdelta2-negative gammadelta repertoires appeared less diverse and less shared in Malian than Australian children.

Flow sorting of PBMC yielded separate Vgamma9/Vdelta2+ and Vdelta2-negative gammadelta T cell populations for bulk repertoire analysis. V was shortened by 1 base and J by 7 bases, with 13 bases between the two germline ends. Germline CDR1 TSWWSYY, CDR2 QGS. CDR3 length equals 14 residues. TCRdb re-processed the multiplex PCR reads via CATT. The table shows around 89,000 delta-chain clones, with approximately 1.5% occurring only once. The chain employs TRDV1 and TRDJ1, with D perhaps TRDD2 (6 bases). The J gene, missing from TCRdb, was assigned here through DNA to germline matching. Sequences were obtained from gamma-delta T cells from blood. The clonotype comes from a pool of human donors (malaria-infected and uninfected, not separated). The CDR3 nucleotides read TGTGCTCTTGGGGAACATACCTCCTACGTTAAACTCATCTTT. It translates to CALGEHTSYVKLIF.